The rows below give T cell receptor beta chains drawn from one sample of a study of Graves' ophthalmopathy and Graves' hyperthyroidism. TCRdb reprocessed the multiplex PCR reads with MiXCR, giving one entry per CDR3 protein. In the table there are 200,000 to 250,000 distinct CDR3 sequences, around a fifth of which are singletons. Sequencing used peripheral blood. These receptors were obtained from a woman aged 50 to 60 with Graves' ophthalmopathy. Each CDR3 is given with its conserved first and last residue. A D gene is named only where the DNA matches it firmly. Clone size appears in some rows only: once, few, many, or a class for an expanded clone.

V	length	J	D	size	CDR3	DNA
TRBV7-9	16	TRBJ2-5	TRBD2	few	CASSDPGTSGSETQYF	TGTGCCAGCAGCGACCCCGGGACTAGCGGGAGTGAGACCCAGTACTTC
TRBV6-1	13	TRBJ2-7	.	few	CASSEDLAYEQYF	TGTGCCAGCAGCGAGGACCTTGCCTACGAGCAGTACTTC
TRBV28	15	TRBJ2-6	.	.	CASSTLASGANVLTF	TGTGCCAGCAGTACATTAGCGTCTGGGGCCAACGTCCTGACTTTC
TRBV29-1	11	TRBJ2-5	.	many	CSVWGWETQYF	TGCAGCGTTTGGGGGTGGGAGACCCAGTACTTC
TRBV28	14	TRBJ1-1	.	many	CASSLVGVQPEAFF	TGTGCCAGCAGTTTGGTAGGGGTCCAACCTGAAGCTTTCTTT
TRBV6-2/TRBV6-3	14	TRBJ1-1	.	.	CASRRRQASTEAFF	TGTGCCAGCAGACGAAGGCAGGCCTCAACTGAAGCTTTCTTT
TRBV20-1	15	TRBJ1-5	.	many	CSAIGDPAGATPQHF	TGCAGTGCTATCGGGGACCCGGCAGGGGCGACGCCCCAGCATTTT
TRBV12-3/TRBV12-4	15	TRBJ1-2	TRBD1	many	CATTRRGLVNYGYTF	TGTGCCACTACACGAAGGGGGCTGGTAAACTATGGCTACACCTTC
TRBV12-3/TRBV12-4	15	TRBJ1-6	.	many	CASSDQTVYNSPLHF	TGTGCCAGCAGTGATCAGACCGTTTATAATTCACCCCTCCACTTT
TRBV6-5	15	TRBJ2-5	.	many	CASSTSRSRAETQYF	TGTGCCAGCAGTACATCGCGTAGCAGGGCGGAGACCCAGTACTTC
TRBV20-1	12	TRBJ1-1	.	many	CSAKTANTEAFF	TGCAGTGCAAAGACAGCGAACACTGAAGCTTTCTTT
TRBV6-1	15	TRBJ1-1	.	many	CASSQGTGMNTEAFF	TGTGCCAGCAGCCAAGGGACGGGGATGAACACTGAAGCTTTCTTT
TRBV20-1	19	TRBJ1-1	.	many	CSARQQSRGGVGPNTEAFF	TGCAGTGCTAGACAACAGAGCCGGGGGGGCGTGGGTCCGAACACTGAAGCTTTCTTT
TRBV18	17	TRBJ2-2	.	.	CASSTFRGPQNTGELFF	TGTGCCAGCTCAACTTTCAGGGGCCCCCAGAACACCGGGGAGCTGTTTTTT
TRBV2	15	TRBJ1-1	TRBD1	.	CASSEAKGAKAEAFF	TGTGCCAGCAGTGAAGCTAAGGGGGCTAAGGCTGAAGCTTTCTTT
TRBV19	13	TRBJ1-6	.	many	CASSTVGNSPLHF	TGTGCCAGTAGTACCGTTGGTAATTCACCCCTCCACTTT
TRBV6-2/TRBV6-3	13	TRBJ2-7	.	once	CASSYLTEAEQYF	TGTGCCAGCAGTTACTTGACAGAGGCCGAGCAGTACTTC
TRBV6-5	14	TRBJ2-7	.	many	CASSYDTGASEQYF	TGTGCCAGCAGTTACGATACGGGAGCCAGCGAGCAGTACTTC
TRBV30	17	TRBJ1-1	.	many	CAWRRRGPQFMNTEAFF	TGTGCCTGGAGGCGAAGGGGACCGCAGTTCATGAACACTGAAGCTTTCTTT
TRBV6-1	13	TRBJ1-2	.	.	CASSNREVYGYTF	TGTGCCAGCAGTAATCGGGAAGTCTATGGCTACACCTTC
TRBV5-1	14	TRBJ1-1	.	many	CASSLDQGSTEAFF	TGCGCCAGCAGCTTGGATCAGGGAAGCACTGAAGCTTTCTTT
TRBV24-1	13	TRBJ2-2	.	many	CATSDPTHRELFF	TGTGCCACCAGTGACCCGACGCACCGGGAGCTGTTTTTT
TRBV6-1	14	TRBJ1-1	TRBD1	many	CASRPDRGRPEAFF	TGTGCCAGCAGGCCGGACAGGGGCCGCCCTGAAGCTTTCTTT
TRBV5-1	15	TRBJ1-2	.	many	CASSLGGPGASGYTF	TGCGCCAGCAGCTTGGGAGGTCCAGGGGCAAGTGGCTACACCTTC
TRBV12-3/TRBV12-4	16	TRBJ2-2	TRBD2	many	CASSPGTRGNTGELFF	TGTGCCAGCAGTCCAGGGACTAGGGGGAACACCGGGGAGCTGTTTTTT
TRBV7-2	14	TRBJ2-7	.	many	CASSFGQPGRGQYF	TGTGCCAGCAGCTTCGGACAGCCTGGACGAGGGCAGTACTTC
TRBV10-3	17	TRBJ1-2	TRBD1	many	CAISESSPRTGGNGYTF	TGTGCCATCAGTGAGTCGTCGCCAAGGACAGGGGGAAATGGCTACACCTTC
TRBV28	15	TRBJ2-7	.	.	CASSFFSASSYEQYF	TGTGCCAGCAGTTTTTTTAGCGCTTCATCCTACGAGCAGTACTTC
TRBV28	14	TRBJ1-5	TRBD1	.	CASSPDRGAQPQHF	TGTGCCAGCAGCCCGGACAGGGGTGCACAGCCCCAGCATTTT
TRBV20-1	15	TRBJ2-5	.	many	CSASKVASLQETQYF	TGCAGTGCTAGCAAAGTGGCTAGCCTACAAGAGACCCAGTACTTC
TRBV9	15	TRBJ1-2	.	many	CASSSQGTWGDGYTF	TGTGCCAGCAGCTCCCAGGGGACGTGGGGCGATGGCTACACCTTC
TRBV6-1	14	TRBJ1-3	TRBD1	many	CASRRPGTGNTIYF	TGTGCCAGCAGGCGTCCCGGGACAGGGAACACCATATATTTT
TRBV6-4	17	TRBJ1-2	.	many	CASTGGGRSTLRYGYTF	TGTGCCAGCACCGGCGGAGGACGGAGTACCTTGCGGTATGGCTACACCTTC
TRBV24-1	15	TRBJ2-2	TRBD1	many	CATSDPRQGTGELFF	TGTGCCACCAGTGACCCCCGACAGGGAACCGGGGAGCTGTTTTTT
TRBV19	15	TRBJ1-3	.	many	CASSIMGHAGNTIYF	TGTGCCAGTAGTATAATGGGACATGCTGGAAACACCATATATTTT
TRBV30	13	TRBJ1-2	.	many	CAWSVQGAYGYTF	TGTGCCTGGAGTGTCCAAGGAGCCTATGGCTACACCTTC
TRBV7-2	14	TRBJ2-4	.	few	CASSRRSRGNIQYF	TGTGCCAGCAGCCGTAGATCCCGTGGAAACATTCAGTACTTC
TRBV5-1	16	TRBJ1-1	.	many	CASSLARGVGNTEAFF	TGCGCCAGCAGCTTGGCTAGGGGCGTCGGGAACACTGAAGCTTTCTTT
TRBV5-1	16	TRBJ2-5	.	many	CASSVTGRIEQETQYF	TGCGCCAGCAGCGTAACAGGACGGATAGAGCAAGAGACCCAGTACTTC
TRBV19	14	TRBJ1-6	.	many	CASNRPGGNSPLHF	TGTGCCAGTAACAGGCCAGGAGGCAATTCACCCCTCCACTTT
TRBV19	16	TRBJ2-6	.	many	CASSIWANSGANVLTF	TGTGCCAGTAGTATCTGGGCTAACTCTGGGGCCAACGTCCTGACTTTC
TRBV15	14	TRBJ1-1	.	many	CATSRDPADAEAFF	TGTGCCACCAGCAGAGATCCCGCGGATGCCGAAGCTTTCTTT
TRBV6-5	14	TRBJ1-1	TRBD1	many	CASRARDRGTEAFF	TGTGCCAGCAGGGCCCGGGACAGGGGAACTGAAGCTTTCTTT
TRBV28	13	TRBJ2-1	.	.	CASNPTGRLEQFF	TGTGCCAGCAACCCGACTGGGCGCCTTGAGCAGTTCTTC
TRBV7-2	14	TRBJ2-7	.	many	CASSLLRDHYEQYF	TGTGCCAGCAGCTTGTTGCGGGACCACTACGAGCAGTACTTC
TRBV20-1	15	TRBJ2-7	TRBD2	many	CSARGEAGYSYEQYF	TGCAGTGCTAGGGGAGAAGCGGGGTACTCCTACGAGCAGTACTTC
TRBV2	14	TRBJ2-7	.	many	CASSVLHREGEQYF	TGTGCCAGCAGTGTTCTGCACAGGGAAGGCGAGCAGTACTTC
TRBV20-1	14	TRBJ1-5	.	many	CSARERGGNQPQHF	TGCAGTGCTAGAGAAAGAGGGGGCAATCAGCCCCAGCATTTT
TRBV6-5	12	TRBJ1-2	.	many	CASSQWGGGYTF	TGTGCCAGCAGCCAGTGGGGTGGTGGCTACACCTTC
TRBV19	14	TRBJ1-5	TRBD1	many	CASSRTGPNQPQHF	TGTGCCAGTAGTAGGACAGGGCCCAATCAGCCCCAGCATTTT
TRBV27	14	TRBJ1-6	.	many	CASSPGVYNSPLHF	TGTGCCAGCAGTCCCGGGGTCTATAATTCACCCCTCCACTTT
TRBV7-3	14	TRBJ2-2	.	once	CASRQGSNTGELFF	TGTGCCAGCAGGCAGGGGTCGAACACCGGGGAGCTGTTTTTT
TRBV12-3/TRBV12-4	16	TRBJ2-2	TRBD2	many	CASSTGLAGGTGELFF	TGTGCCAGCAGTACCGGACTAGCGGGAGGGACCGGGGAGCTGTTTTTT
TRBV20-1	13	TRBJ1-5	.	many	CSAIRDSNQPQHF	TGCAGTGCTATACGCGATAGCAATCAGCCCCAGCATTTT
TRBV6-1	13	TRBJ1-6	.	many	CASSRERLSPLHF	TGTGCCAGCAGCAGGGAACGGTTGTCGCCCCTCCACTTT
TRBV20-1	12	TRBJ2-7	TRBD1	many	CSAIDRANEQYF	TGCAGTGCAATTGACAGGGCCAACGAGCAGTACTTC
TRBV12-3/TRBV12-4	13	TRBJ2-7	.	many	CASTLGGAIVQYF	TGTGCCAGCACCCTAGGTGGAGCTATTGTGCAGTACTTC
TRBV3-1	13	TRBJ2-7	.	.	CASSPPGYAEQYF	TGTGCCAGCAGCCCCCCAGGGTATGCCGAGCAGTACTTC
TRBV5-5	15	TRBJ2-1	.	.	CASSLVLTTDYEQFF	TGTGCCAGCAGCTTGGTCTTGACTACCGACTACGAGCAGTTCTTC
TRBV19	14	TRBJ2-5	TRBD2	many	CASSSLAGEETQYF	TGTGCCAGTAGCTCGCTAGCGGGAGAAGAGACCCAGTACTTC